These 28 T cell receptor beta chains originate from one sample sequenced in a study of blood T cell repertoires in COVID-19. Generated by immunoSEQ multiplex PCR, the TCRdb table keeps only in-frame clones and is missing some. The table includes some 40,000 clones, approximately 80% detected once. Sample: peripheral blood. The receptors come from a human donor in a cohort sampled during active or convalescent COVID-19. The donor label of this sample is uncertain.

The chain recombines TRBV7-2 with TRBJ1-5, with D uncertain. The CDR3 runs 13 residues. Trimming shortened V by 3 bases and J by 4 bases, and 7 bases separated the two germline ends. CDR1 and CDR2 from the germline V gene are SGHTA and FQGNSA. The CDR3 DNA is TGTGCCAGCAGCTTGTCCACAAATCAGCCCCAGCATTTT. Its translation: CASSLSTNQPQHF.

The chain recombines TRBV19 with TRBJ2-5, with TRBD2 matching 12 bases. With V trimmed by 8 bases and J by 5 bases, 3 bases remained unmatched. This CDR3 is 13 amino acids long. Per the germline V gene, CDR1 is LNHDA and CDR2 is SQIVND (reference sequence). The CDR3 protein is CASRTSGMETQYF. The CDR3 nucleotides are TGTGCCAGTCGGACTAGCGGGATGGAGACCCAGTACTTC.

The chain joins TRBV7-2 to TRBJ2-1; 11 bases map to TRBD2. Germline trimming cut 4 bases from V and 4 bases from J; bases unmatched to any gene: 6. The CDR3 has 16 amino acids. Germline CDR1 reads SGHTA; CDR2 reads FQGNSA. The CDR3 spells CASSYTSGSGYNEQFF. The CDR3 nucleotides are TGTGCCAGCAGCTACACTAGCGGGAGCGGGTACAATGAGCAGTTCTTC.

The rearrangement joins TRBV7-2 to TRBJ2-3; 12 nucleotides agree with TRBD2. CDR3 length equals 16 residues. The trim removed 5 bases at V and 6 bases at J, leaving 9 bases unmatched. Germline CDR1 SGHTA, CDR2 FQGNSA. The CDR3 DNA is TGTGCCAGCAGCCGCGAGCTAGCGGGAGGGAGGGATACGCAGTATTTT. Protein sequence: CASSRELAGGRDTQYF.

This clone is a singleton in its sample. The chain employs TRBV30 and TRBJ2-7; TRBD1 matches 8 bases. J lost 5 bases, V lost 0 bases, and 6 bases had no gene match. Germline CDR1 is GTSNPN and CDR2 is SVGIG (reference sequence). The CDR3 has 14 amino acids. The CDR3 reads CAWSVPSGGHEQYF. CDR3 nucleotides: TGTGCCTGGAGTGTACCCTCAGGGGGCCACGAGCAGTACTTC.

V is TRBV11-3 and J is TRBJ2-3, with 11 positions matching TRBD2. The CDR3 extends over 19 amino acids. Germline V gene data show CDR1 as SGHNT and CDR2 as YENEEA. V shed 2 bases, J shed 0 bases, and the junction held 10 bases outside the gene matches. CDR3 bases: TGTGCCAGCAGCTTATCGCTAGCGGGAGGAATTTATAGCACAGATACGCAGTATTTT. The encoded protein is CASSLSLAGGIYSTDTQYF. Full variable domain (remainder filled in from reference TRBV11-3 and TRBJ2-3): EAGVVQSPRYKIIEKKQPVAFWCNPISGHNTLYWYLQNLGQGPELLIRYENEEAVDDSQLPKDRFSAERLKGVDSTLKIQPAELGDSAVYLCASSLSLAGGIYSTDTQYFGPGTRLTVL.

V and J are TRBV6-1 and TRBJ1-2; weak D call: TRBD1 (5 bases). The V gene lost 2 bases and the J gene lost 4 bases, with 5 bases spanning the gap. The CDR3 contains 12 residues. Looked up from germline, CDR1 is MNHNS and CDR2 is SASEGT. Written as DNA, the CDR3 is TGTGCCAGCAGTGAACAGGGCTATGGCTACACCTTC. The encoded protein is CASSEQGYGYTF.

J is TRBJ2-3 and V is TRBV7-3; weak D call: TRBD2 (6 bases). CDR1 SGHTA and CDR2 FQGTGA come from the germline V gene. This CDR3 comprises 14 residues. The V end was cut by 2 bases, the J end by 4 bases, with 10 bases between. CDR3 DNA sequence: TGTGCCAGCAGCTTAGGGGGGTCGGCAGATACGCAGTATTTT. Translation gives CASSLGGSADTQYF.

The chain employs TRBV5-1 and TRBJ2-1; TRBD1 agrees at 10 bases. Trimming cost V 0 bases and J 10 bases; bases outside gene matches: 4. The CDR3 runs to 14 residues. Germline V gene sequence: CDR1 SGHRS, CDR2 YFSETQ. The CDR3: CASSLGQGAWEQFF. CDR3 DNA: TGCGCCAGCAGCTTGGGACAGGGGGCGTGGGAGCAGTTCTTC.

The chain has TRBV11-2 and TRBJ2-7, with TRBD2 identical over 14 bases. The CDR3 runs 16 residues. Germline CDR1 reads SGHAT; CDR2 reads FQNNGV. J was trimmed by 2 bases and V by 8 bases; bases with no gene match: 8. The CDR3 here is CASGGLAGVVTYEQYF. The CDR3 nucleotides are TGTGCCAGCGGGGGACTAGCGGGAGTAGTGACCTACGAGCAGTACTTC.

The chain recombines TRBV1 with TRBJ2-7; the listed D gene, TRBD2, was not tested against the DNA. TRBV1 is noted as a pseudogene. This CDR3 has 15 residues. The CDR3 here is CTSRATSGRGWEQYF. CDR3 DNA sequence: TGCACCAGCAGAGCGACTAGCGGGAGGGGATGGGAGCAGTACTTC.

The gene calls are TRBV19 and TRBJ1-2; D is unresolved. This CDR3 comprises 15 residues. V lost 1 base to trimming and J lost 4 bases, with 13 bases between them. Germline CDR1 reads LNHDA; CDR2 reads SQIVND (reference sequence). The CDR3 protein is CASSIVQQTFYGYTF. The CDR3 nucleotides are TGTGCCAGTAGTATAGTACAACAGACGTTCTATGGCTACACCTTC.

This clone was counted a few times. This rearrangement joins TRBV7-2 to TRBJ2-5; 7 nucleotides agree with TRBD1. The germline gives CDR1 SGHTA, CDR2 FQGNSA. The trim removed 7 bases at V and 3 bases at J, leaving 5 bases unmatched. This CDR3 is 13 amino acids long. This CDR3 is CASNRGREETQYF. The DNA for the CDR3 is TGTGCCAGCAACAGGGGAAGAGAAGAGACCCAGTACTTC.

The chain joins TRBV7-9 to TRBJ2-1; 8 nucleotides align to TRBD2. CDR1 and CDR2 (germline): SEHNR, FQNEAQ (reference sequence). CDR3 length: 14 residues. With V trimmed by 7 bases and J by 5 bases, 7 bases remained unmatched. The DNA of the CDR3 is TGTGCCAGCATCTTTAGCGGGATGAACAATGAGCAGTTCTTC. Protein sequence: CASIFSGMNNEQFF.

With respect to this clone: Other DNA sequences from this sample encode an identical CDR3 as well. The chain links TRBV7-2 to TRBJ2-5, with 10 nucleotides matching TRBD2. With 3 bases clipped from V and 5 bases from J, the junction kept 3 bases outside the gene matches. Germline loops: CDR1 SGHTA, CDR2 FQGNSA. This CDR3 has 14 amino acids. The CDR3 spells CASSFSSGGETQYF. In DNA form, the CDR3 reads TGTGCCAGCAGCTTTTCTAGCGGGGGCGAGACCCAGTACTTC.

The CDR3 here is CAIRREGADTLHF. The CDR3, as DNA: TGTGCCATCAGGCGGGAGGGGGCGGACACCCTCCACTTT. V is TRBV10-3 and J is TRBJ1-6; 7 bases fit TRBD1. Germline V gives CDR1 ENHRY, CDR2 SYGVKD. Germline trimming cut 6 bases from V and 14 bases from J; bases unmatched to any gene: 10. This CDR3 is 13 amino acids long.

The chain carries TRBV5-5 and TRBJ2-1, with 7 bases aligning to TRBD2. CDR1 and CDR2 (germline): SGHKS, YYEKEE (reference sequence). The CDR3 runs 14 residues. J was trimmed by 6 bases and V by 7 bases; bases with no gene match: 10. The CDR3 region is CASVGGSGPNEQFF. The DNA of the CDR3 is TGTGCCAGCGTAGGCGGTAGCGGGCCCAATGAGCAGTTCTTC.

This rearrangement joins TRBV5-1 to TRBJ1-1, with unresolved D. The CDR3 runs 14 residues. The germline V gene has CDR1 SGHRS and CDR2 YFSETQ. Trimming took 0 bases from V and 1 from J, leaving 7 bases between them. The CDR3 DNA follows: TGCGCCAGCAGCTTGGTGAGAGAGAACACTGAAGCTTTCTTT. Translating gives CASSLVRENTEAFF.

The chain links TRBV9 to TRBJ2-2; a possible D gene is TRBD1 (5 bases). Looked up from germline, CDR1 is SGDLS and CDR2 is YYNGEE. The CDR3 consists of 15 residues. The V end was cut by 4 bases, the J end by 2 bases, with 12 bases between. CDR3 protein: CASSSKTANTGELFF. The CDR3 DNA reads TGTGCCAGCAGCTCCAAGACAGCAAACACCGGGGAGCTGTTTTTT.

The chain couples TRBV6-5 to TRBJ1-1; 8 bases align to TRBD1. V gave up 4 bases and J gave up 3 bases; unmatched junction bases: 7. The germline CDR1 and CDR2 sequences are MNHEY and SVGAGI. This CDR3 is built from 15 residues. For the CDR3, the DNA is TGTGCCAGCAGTTTCGACAGGGGATTGGACACTGAAGCTTTCTTT. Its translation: CASSFDRGLDTEAFF.

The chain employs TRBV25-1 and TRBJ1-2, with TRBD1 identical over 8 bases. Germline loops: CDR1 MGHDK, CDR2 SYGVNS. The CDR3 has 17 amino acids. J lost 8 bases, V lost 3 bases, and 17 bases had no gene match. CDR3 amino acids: CASSEGGTGGRFRGYTF. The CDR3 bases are TGTGCCAGCAGTGAGGGTGGTACAGGGGGTAGATTCAGGGGCTACACCTTC.

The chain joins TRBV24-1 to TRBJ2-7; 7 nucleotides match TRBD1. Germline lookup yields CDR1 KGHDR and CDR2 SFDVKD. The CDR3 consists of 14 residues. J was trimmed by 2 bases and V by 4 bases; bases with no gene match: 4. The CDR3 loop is CATSDSDRPYEQYF. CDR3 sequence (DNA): TGTGCCACCAGTGACTCGGACAGGCCCTACGAGCAGTACTTC.

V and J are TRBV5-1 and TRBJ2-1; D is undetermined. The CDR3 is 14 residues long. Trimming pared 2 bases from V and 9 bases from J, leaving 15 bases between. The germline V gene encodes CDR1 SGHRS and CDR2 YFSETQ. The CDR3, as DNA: TGCGCCAGCAGCTTCAACTCCCCCGGTGGTGAGCAGTTCTTC. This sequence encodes CASSFNSPGGEQFF.

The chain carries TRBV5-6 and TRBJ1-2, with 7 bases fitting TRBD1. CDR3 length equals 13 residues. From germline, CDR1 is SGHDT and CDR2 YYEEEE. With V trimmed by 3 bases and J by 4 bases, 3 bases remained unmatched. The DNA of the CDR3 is TGTGCCAGCAGCTCCGGGACAGTCTATGGCTACACCTTC. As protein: CASSSGTVYGYTF. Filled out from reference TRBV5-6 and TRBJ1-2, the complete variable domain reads DAGVTQSPTHLIKTRGQQVTLRCSPKSGHDTVSWYQQALGQGPQFIFQYYEEEERQRGNFPDRFSGHQFPNYSSELNVNALLLGDSALYLCASSSGTVYGYTFGSGTRLTVV.

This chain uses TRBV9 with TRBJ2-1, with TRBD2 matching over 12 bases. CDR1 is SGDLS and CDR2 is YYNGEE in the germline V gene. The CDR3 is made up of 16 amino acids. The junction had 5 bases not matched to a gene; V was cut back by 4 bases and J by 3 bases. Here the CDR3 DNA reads TGTGCCAGCAGCCTAGGACTAGCGGGGTTCTACAATGAGCAGTTCTTC. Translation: CASSLGLAGFYNEQFF. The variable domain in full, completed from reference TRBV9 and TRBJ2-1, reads DSGVTQTPKHLITATGQRVTLRCSPRSGDLSVYWYQQSLDQGLQFLIQYYNGEERAKGNILERFSAQQFPDLHSELNLSSLELGDSALYFCASSLGLAGFYNEQFFGPGTRLTVL.

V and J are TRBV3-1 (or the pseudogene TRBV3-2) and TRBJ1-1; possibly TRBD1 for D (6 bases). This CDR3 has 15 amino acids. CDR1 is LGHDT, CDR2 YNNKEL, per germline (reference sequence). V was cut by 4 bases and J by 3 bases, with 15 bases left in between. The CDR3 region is CASSLDGRGDTEAFF. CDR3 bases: TGTGCCAGCAGCCTAGACGGGAGGGGGGACACTGAAGCTTTCTTT.

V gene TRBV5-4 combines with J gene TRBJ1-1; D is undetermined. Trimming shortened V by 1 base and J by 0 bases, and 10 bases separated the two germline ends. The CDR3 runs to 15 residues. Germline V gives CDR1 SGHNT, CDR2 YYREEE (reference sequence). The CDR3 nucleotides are TGTGCCAGCAGCTTGTTTGGAGTGATGAACACTGAAGCTTTCTTT. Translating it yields CASSLFGVMNTEAFF. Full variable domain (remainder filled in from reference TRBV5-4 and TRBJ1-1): ETGVTQSPTHLIKTRGQQVTLRCSSQSGHNTVSWYQQALGQGPQFIFQYYREEENGRGNFPPRFSGLQFPNYSSELNVNALELDDSALYLCASSLFGVMNTEAFFGQGTRLTVV.

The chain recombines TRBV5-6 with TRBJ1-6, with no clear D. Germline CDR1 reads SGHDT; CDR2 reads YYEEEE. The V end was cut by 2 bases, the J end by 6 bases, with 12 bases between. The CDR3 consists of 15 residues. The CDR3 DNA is TGTGCCAGCAGCTTCAGTAACACCGTTAATTCACCCCTCCACTTT. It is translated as CASSFSNTVNSPLHF.